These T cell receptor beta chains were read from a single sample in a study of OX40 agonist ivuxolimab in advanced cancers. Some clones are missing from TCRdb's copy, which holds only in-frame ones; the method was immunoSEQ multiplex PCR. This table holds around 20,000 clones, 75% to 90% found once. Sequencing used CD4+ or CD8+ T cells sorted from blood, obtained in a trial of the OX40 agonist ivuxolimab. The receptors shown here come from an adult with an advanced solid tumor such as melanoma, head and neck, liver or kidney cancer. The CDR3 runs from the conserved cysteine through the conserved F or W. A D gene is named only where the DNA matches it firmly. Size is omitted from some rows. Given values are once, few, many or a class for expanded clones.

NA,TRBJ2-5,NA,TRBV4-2,CASSQEGGRPQETQYF,TGTGCCAGCAGCCAAGAAGGGGGACGACCTCAAGAGACCCAGTACTTC
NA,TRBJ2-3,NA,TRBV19,CASRDMGRGDTQYF,TGTGCCAGTAGAGATATGGGGAGAGGAGATACGCAGTATTTT
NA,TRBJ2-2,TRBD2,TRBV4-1,CASSQDGTSVSNTGELFF,TGCGCCAGCAGCCAAGACGGGACTAGCGTTTCGAACACCGGGGAGCTGTTTTTT
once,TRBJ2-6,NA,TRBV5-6,CASSFKGYRSGANVLTF,TGTGCCAGCAGCTTTAAGGGGTATCGGTCTGGGGCCAACGTCCTGACTTTC
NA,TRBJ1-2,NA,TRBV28,CASSSGTDYGYTF,TGTGCCAGCAGCTCCGGGACCGACTATGGCTACACCTTC
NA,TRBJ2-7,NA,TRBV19,CASSRDIFYEQYF,TGTGCCAGTTCCCGGGACATTTTCTACGAGCAGTACTTC
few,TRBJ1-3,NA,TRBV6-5,CASSYTGQVAGNTIYF,TGTGCCAGCAGTTACACCGGACAAGTAGCGGGAAACACCATATATTTT
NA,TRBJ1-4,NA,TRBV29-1,CSVKRAAANEKLFF,TGCAGCGTTAAGCGGGCAGCCGCGAATGAAAAACTGTTTTTT
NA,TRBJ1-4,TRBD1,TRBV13,CASRSRQGFNEKLFF,TGTGCCAGCAGGTCCAGACAGGGGTTTAATGAAAAACTGTTTTTT
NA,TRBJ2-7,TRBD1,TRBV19,CASSVQGAFSGEQYF,TGTGCCAGTAGTGTACAGGGGGCCTTTTCGGGCGAGCAGTACTTC
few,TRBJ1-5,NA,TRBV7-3,CASSLTPNQPQHF,TGTGCCAGCAGCTTAACCCCGAATCAGCCCCAGCATTTT
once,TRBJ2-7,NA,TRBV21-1,CASSKESGTKQGTGYEQYF,TGTGCCAGCAGCAAAGAAAGCGGGACTAAACAGGGAACGGGATACGAGCAGTACTTC
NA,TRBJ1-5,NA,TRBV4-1,CASSQDPNREANQPQHF,TGCGCCAGCAGCCAAGATCCCAACAGGGAAGCGAATCAGCCCCAGCATTTT
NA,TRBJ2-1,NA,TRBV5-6,CASSFGPPSSYNEQFF,TGTGCCAGCAGCTTTGGGCCACCGAGCTCCTACAATGAGCAGTTCTTC
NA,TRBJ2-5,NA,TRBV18,CASSRQSGEQETQYF,TGTGCCAGCTCACGACAATCAGGGGAGCAAGAGACCCAGTACTTC
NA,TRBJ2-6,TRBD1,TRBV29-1,CSVYTGGAGANVLTF,TGCAGCGTTTACACAGGGGGCGCTGGGGCCAACGTCCTGACTTTC
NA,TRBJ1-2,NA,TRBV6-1,CASSDGGGSGYTF,TGTGCCAGCAGTGATGGGGGAGGGAGCGGCTACACCTTC
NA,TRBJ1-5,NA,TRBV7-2,CASSLAPGSPQHF,TGTGCCAGCAGCTTAGCCCCTGGCTCGCCCCAGCATTTT
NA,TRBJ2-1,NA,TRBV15,CATSLGEVEQFF,TGTGCCACCAGCCTGGGGGAGGTGGAGCAGTTCTTC
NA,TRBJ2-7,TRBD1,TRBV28,CASRKTGTGLYEQYF,TGTGCCAGCAGGAAGACCGGGACAGGGCTCTACGAGCAGTACTTC
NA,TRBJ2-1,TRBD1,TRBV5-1,CASSIRDRANNEQFF,TGCGCCAGCAGCATCCGGGACAGGGCTAACAATGAGCAGTTCTTC
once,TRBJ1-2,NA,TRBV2,CASREDSGYGYTF,TGTGCCAGCAGGGAAGACAGTGGGTATGGCTACACCTTC
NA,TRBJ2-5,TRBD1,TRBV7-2,CASSLSPDRRRPYF,TGTGCCAGCAGCTTAAGTCCGGACAGGCGACGTCCGTACTTC
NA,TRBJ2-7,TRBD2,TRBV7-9,CASEGASGGAYEQYF,TGTGCCAGCGAAGGGGCTAGCGGGGGGGCCTACGAGCAGTACTTC
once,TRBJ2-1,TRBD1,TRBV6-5,CASSYSGGQGTHEQFF,TGTGCCAGCAGTTACTCGGGGGGACAGGGTACCCATGAGCAGTTCTTC
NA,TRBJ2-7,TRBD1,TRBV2,CASKRDRSYEQYF,TGTGCCAGCAAGAGGGACAGATCCTACGAGCAGTACTTC
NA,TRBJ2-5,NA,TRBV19,CASNMGEKETQYF,TGTGCCAGTAACATGGGGGAAAAAGAGACCCAGTACTTC
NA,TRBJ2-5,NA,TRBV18,CASSPRRGAQETQYF,TGTGCCAGCTCACCGCGGAGGGGGGCCCAAGAGACCCAGTACTTC
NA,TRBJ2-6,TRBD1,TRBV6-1,CTSTQGSAGANVLTF,TGTACCAGCACACAGGGGAGTGCTGGGGCCAACGTCCTGACTTTC
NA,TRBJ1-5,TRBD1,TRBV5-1,CASSSGQGEGLQHF,TGCGCCAGCAGCTCCGGACAGGGGGAAGGTCTCCAGCATTTT
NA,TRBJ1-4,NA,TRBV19,CASSKGLEVEKLFF,TGTGCCAGTAGTAAGGGGTTGGAGGTTGAAAAACTGTTTTTT
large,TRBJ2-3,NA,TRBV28,CASSQQGTYTDTQYF,TGTGCCAGCAGTCAACAGGGTACCTACACAGATACGCAGTATTTT
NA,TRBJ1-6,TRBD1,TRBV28,CASSRGQGRSPLHF,TGTGCCAGCAGCCGGGGACAGGGGCGATCACCCCTCCACTTT
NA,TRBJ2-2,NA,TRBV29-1,CSLRENTGELFF,TGCAGCCTTAGGGAGAACACCGGGGAGCTGTTTTTT
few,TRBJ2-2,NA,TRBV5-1,CASSLTSGGSVGELFF,TGCGCCAGCAGCTTGACCTCAGGGGGGTCTGTCGGGGAGCTGTTTTTT
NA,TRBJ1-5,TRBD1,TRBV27,CGLDRALLYSNQPQHF,TGTGGCCTCGACAGGGCGCTATTGTATAGCAATCAGCCCCAGCATTTT
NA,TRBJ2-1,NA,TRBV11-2,CASSFLDAGPNNEQFF,TGTGCCAGCAGCTTCCTAGACGCGGGGCCGAACAATGAGCAGTTCTTC
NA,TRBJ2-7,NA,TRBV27,CASSFLAYGSYEQYF,TGTGCCAGCAGTTTCCTAGCCTATGGCTCCTACGAGCAGTACTTC
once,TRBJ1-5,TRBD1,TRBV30,CAWRLSGQSNQPQHF,TGTGCCTGGAGACTCTCGGGACAGAGCAATCAGCCCCAGCATTTT
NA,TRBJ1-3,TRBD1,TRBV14,CASSHQTDRTIPNSGNTIYF,TGTGCCAGCAGCCATCAAACGGACAGGACTATACCTAACTCTGGAAACACCATATATTTT
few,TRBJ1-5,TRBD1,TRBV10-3,CAISEPGQGLDQPQHF,TGTGCCATCAGTGAGCCGGGACAGGGGCTCGATCAGCCCCAGCATTTT
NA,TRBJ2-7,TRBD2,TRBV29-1,CSVDILAGGAYEQYF,TGCAGCGTTGATATACTAGCGGGAGGGGCCTACGAGCAGTACTTC
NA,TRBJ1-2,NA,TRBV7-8,CASSLISGYGYTF,TGCGCCAGCAGCTTAATATCAGGGTATGGCTACACCTTC
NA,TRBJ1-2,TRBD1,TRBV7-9,CASSPGTGYGYTF,TGTGCCAGCAGCCCCGGGACAGGCTATGGCTACACCTTC
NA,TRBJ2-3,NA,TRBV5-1,CASSLGEGSGGQYF,TGCGCCAGCAGCTTGGGAGAAGGTAGCGGCGGGCAGTATTTT
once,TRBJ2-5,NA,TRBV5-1,CASSWTPGESPGDF,TGCGCCAGCAGCTGGACCCCTGGGGAGTCCCCTGGGGACTTC
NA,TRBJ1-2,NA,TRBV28,CASSFAVTFYGYTF,TGTGCCAGCAGTTTTGCAGTGACCTTTTATGGCTACACCTTC
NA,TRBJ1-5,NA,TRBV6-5,CASSLGTMNQPQHF,TGTGCCAGCAGTTTGGGGACAATGAATCAGCCCCAGCATTTT
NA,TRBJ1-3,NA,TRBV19,CASSIRALAGARGNTIYF,TGTGCCAGTAGTATCAGGGCCCTTGCAGGAGCTCGTGGAAACACCATATATTTT
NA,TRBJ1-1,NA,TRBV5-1,CASSLSTATTEAFF,TGCGCCAGCAGCTTGAGTACAGCCACGACTGAAGCTTTCTTT
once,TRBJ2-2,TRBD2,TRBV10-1,CASSDGLAGNTGELFF,TGCGCCAGCAGTGACGGACTAGCGGGGAACACCGGGGAGCTGTTTTTT